This entry is about one TCR beta chain. Germline CDR1 is SGHVS and CDR2 is FNYEAQ. The CDR3 is made up of 16 amino acids. The V end lost 8 bases, the J end lost 0 bases, and 17 bases lay between the germline ends. This entry comes from a study of OX40 agonist ivuxolimab in advanced cancers. Profiled with immunoSEQ multiplex PCR; TCRdb holds only in-frame clones, not every one. The sample lists around 27,000 clones, more than 60% seen once, with roughly 15% in the top ten. The rearrangement uses TRBV7-6 and TRBJ1-3; tentative D call: TRBD1 (5 bases). The receptor was isolated from an adult with an advanced solid tumor such as melanoma, head and neck, liver or kidney cancer. Sequenced here: CD4+ or CD8+ T cells sorted from blood, sampled in a trial of the OX40 agonist ivuxolimab. The CDR3 here is CASSGGPGYSGNTIYF. The CDR3 bases are TGTGCCAGCTCCGGTGGGCCAGGGTACTCTGGAAACACCATATATTTT.